This T cell receptor (beta chain) emerged from a study of T cell changes during pregnancy in multiple sclerosis (dated by TCRdb to the late 2010s). Notes on the research overall: The study looked at changes in the T cell repertoire across pregnancy in women with multiple sclerosis.

The library relied on the immunoSEQ multiplex PCR assay. The table was pulled from immuneACCESS by TCRdb, which kept in-frame rearrangements only. Such tables lose some clones; where checked, under half of the loss comes from unresolved V genes, and the rest has no known cause. The sample contains about 51,000 clones, 93% of them found a single time. The ten largest clones capture about 2% of the sample. Including cysteine and phenylalanine, the CDR3 has 16 amino acids. CDR3 DNA is the only sequence kept; it has 48 bases, read in frame from the first base. Trimming leaves V shorter by 0 bases and J shorter by 8 bases, with the junction holding 6 bases beyond the gene matches. Via the germline V gene, CDR1 is LGHNA and CDR2 YSLEER. As regards this clone: No antigen is known for it. Base qualities are not provided; no much larger clone lies one nucleotide away.

The chain is made from TRBV4-3 and TRBJ2-2; a stretch of 10 junction bases matches TRBD2. The TCR was taken from a female donor with multiple sclerosis, enrolled in a pregnancy study. Here the sequenced sample was peripheral blood, taken in the second trimester of pregnancy. The CDR3 sequence is CASSQDPSGSNGELFF. The DNA sequence follows: TGCGCCAGCAGCCAAGACCCTAGCGGGAGCAATGGGGAGCTGTTTTTT.